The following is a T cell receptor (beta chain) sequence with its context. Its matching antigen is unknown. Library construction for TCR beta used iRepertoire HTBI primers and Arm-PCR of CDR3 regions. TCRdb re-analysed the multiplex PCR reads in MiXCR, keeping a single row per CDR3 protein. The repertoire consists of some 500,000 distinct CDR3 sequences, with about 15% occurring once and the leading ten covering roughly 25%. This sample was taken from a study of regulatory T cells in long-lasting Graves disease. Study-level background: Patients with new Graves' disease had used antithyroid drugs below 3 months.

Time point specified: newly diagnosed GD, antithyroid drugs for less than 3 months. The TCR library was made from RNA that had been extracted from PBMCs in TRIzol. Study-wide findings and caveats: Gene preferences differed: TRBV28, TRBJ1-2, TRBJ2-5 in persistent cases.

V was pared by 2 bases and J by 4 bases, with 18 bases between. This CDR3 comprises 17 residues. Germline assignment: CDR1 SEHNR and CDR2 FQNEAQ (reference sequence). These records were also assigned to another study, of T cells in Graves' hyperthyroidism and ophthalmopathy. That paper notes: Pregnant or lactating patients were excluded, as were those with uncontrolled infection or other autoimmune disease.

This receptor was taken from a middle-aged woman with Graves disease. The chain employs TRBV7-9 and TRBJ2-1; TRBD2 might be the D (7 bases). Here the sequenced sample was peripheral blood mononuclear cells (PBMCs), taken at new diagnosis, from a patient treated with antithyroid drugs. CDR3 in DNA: TGTGCCAGCAGCTTACCTCTGGGGGGGCCGAATTACAATGAGCAGTTCTTC. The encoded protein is CASSLPLGGPNYNEQFF.